This TCR beta chain comes out of a study of beta chain features in type 1 diabetes. Regarding the study as a whole: These data did not resolve whether HLA type affects TCRB rearrangement. Shorter TCRB CDR3s, moderately but significantly so, marked every one of the four CD4+ subsets in Type 1 diabetes patients.

Investigators reverse transcribed all isolated RNA, so they sequenced expressed TCRB transcripts. Generated by immunoSEQ multiplex PCR, the TCRdb table keeps only in-frame clones and is missing some. This sample carries some 360,000 clones, over 8.5% of them seen once, and the ten largest clones take around 0.66%. This clone was observed a handful of times. Its antigen is unidentified. Germline CDR1 is SGHTA and CDR2 is FQGNSA. Deletions cut 1 base from V and 0 bases from J, with 9 bases between. There are 15 residues in the CDR3. This chain uses TRBV7-2 with TRBJ1-1; no clear D. What was sequenced was central memory CD4+ T cells from blood. The receptor's source is a man aged 25-45 years with type 1 diabetes. The CDR3 DNA reads TGTGCCAGCAGCTTAGTTTACAGTATGAACACTGAAGCTTTCTTT. Protein product: CASSLVYSMNTEAFF.